This TCR beta chain was recovered during a study of cytomegalovirus exposure and HLA in healthy donors. PCR used 60 Vbeta primers and 13 Jbeta primers. Libraries were prepared by immunoSEQ multiplex PCR; TCRdb keeps only in-frame clonotypes and omits some of them. The sample yields about 140,000 clones, 66% seen once. A few counts support this clone. The antigen remains unidentified. Trimming removed 5 bases from V and 5 bases from J, with 15 bases in between. The CDR3 has 15 amino acids. Germline CDR1 SNHLY, CDR2 FYNNEI. Whole-study findings and limits: A missense variant in DCLRE1C was later tied to TCR beta V- and J-gene trimming.

The specimen sequenced was PBMCs. The sequence derives from an older woman in good health and CMV-seronegative. This sequence joins TRBV2 and TRBJ1-4; D call uncertain. The CDR3 reads CASSLRPVSNEKLFF. CDR3 nucleotides: TGTGCCAGCAGTTTACGCCCGGTTTCAAATGAAAAACTGTTTTTT.